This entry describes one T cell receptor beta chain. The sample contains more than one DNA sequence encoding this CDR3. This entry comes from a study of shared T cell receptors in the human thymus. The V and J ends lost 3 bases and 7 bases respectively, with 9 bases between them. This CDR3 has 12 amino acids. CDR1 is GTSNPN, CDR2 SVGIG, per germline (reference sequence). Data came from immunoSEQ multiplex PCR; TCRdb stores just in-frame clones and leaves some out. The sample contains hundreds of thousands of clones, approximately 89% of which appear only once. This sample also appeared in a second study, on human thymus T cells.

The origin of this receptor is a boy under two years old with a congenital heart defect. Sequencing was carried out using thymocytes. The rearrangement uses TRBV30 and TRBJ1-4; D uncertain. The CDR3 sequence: CAWSRRGEKLFF. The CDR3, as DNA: TGTGCCTGGAGCAGACGGGGTGAAAAACTGTTTTTT.